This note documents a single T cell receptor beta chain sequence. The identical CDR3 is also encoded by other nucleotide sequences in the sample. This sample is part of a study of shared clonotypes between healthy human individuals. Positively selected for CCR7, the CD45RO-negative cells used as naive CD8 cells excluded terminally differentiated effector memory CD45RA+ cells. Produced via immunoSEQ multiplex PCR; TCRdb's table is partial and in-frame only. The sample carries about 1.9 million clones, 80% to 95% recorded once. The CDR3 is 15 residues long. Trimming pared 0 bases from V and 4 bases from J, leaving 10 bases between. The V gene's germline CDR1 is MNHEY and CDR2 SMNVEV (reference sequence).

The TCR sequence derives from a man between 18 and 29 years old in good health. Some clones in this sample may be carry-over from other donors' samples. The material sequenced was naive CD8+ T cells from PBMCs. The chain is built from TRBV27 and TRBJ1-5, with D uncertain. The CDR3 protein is CASSLSRTGNQPQHF. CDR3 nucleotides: TGTGCCAGCAGTTTATCCCGGACGGGGAATCAGCCCCAGCATTTT.